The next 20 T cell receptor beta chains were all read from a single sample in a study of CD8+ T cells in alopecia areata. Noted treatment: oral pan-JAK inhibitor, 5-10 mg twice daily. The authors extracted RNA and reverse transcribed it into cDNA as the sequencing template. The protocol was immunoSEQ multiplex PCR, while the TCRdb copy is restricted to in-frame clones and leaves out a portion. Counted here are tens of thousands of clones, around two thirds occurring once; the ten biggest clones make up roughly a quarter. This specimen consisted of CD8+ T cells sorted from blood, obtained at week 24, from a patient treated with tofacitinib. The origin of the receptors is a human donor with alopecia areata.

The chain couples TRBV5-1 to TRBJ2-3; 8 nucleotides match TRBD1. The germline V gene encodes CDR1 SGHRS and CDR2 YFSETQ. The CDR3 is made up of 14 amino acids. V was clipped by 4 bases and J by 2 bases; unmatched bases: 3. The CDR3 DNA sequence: TGCGCCAGCAGCAAGGACAGGGCCACAGATACGCAGTATTTT. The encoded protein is CASSKDRATDTQYF.

The chain's CDR3 is CASSQLRTDTQYF. For the CDR3, the DNA is TGTGCCAGCAGCCAACTACGCACAGATACGCAGTATTTT. The J gene is TRBJ2-3, the V gene TRBV13; D gene ambiguous. Germline CDR1 is PRHDT and CDR2 is FYEKMQ (reference sequence). CDR3 length: 13 amino acids. V was pared by 5 bases and J by 1 base, with 7 bases between.

Here the CDR3 reads CASSQASTGDLSYGYTF. In DNA, the CDR3 is TGCGCCAGCAGCCAAGCCTCGACAGGGGATCTATCATACGGCTACACCTTC. The V and J genes are TRBV4-1 and TRBJ1-2; 8 bases match TRBD1. Germline lookup yields CDR1 MGHRA and CDR2 YSYEKL. The length of the CDR3 is 17 residues. V lost 1 base and J lost 8; bases outside the gene matches: 15.

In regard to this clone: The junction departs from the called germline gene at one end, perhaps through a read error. This CDR3 reads CASSIAGFPYEQYF. The CDR3 DNA is TGTGCCAGCAGCATAGCGGGATTTCCATACGAGCAGTACTTC. V is TRBV7-9 and J is TRBJ2-7; 8 bases match TRBD2. Looked up from germline, CDR1 is SEHNR and CDR2 is FQNEAQ (reference sequence). CDR3 length equals 14 residues.

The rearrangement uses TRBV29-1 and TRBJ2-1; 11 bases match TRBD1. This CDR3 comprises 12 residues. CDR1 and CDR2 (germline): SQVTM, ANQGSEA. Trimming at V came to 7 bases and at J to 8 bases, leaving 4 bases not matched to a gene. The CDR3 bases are TGCAGCGACGGGACAGGGGGTCATGAGCAGTTCTTC. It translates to CSDGTGGHEQFF.

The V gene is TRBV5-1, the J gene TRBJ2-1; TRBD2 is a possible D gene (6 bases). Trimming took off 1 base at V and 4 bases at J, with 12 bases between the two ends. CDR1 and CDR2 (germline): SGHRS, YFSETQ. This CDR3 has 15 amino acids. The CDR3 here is CASSLPAGIYNEQFF. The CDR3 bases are TGCGCCAGCAGCTTGCCTGCGGGGATATACAATGAGCAGTTCTTC.

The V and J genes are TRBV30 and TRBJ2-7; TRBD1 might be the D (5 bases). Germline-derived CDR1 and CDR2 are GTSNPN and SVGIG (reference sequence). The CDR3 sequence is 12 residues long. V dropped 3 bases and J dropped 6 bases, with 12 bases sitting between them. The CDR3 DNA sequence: TGTGCCTGGAGCGGTCAGGGCGCCGAGCAGTACTTC. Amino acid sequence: CAWSGQGAEQYF.

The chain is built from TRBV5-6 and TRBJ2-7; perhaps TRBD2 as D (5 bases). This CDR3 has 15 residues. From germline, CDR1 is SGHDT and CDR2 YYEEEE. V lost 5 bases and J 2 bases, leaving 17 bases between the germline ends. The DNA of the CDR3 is TGTGCCAGCAGTCCACGGATGACTAATACCTACGAGCAGTACTTC. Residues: CASSPRMTNTYEQYF.

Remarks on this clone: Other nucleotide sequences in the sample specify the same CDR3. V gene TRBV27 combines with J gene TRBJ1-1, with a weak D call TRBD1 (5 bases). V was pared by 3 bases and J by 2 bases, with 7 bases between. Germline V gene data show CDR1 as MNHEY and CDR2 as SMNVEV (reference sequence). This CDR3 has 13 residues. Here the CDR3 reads CASSLGGNTEAFF. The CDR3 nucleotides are TGTGCCAGCAGTTTGGGGGGAAACACTGAAGCTTTCTTT.

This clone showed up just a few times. The CDR3 reads CATSRERTENTEAFF. Here the CDR3 DNA reads TGTGCCACCAGCAGAGAACGGACAGAAAACACTGAAGCTTTCTTT. This sequence joins TRBV15 and TRBJ1-1; D is perhaps TRBD1 (6 bases). The CDR3 contains 15 residues. CDR1 and CDR2 from the germline V gene are LNHNV and YYDKDF (reference sequence). With 0 bases removed from V and 2 bases from J, the gap between germline ends came to 10 bases.

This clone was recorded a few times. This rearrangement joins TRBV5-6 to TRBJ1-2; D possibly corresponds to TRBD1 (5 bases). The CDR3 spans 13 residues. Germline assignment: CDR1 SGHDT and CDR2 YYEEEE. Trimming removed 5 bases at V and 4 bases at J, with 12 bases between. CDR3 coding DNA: TGTGCCAGCAGGGCCGGGACGGTCTATGGCTACACCTTC. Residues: CASRAGTVYGYTF.

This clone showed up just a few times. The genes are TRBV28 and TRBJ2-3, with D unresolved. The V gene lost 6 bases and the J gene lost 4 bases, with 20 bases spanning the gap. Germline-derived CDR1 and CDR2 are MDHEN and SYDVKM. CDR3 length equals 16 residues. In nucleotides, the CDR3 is TGTGCCAGCAGGCCTGGCCCCCCCCATTTCCCAGATACGCAGTATTTT. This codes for CASRPGPPHFPDTQYF.

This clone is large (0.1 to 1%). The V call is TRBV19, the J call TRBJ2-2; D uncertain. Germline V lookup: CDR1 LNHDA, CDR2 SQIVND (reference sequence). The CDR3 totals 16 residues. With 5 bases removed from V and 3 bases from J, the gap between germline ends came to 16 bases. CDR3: CASSLRLPKDTGELFF. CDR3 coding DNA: TGTGCCAGTAGTCTCAGACTCCCCAAAGACACCGGGGAGCTGTTTTTT. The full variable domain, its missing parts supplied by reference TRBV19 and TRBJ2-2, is DGGITQSPKYLFRKEGQNVTLSCEQNLNHDAMYWYRQDPGQGLRLIYYSQIVNDFQKGDIAEGYSVSREKKESFPLTVTSAQKNPTAFYLCASSLRLPKDTGELFFGEGSRLTVL.

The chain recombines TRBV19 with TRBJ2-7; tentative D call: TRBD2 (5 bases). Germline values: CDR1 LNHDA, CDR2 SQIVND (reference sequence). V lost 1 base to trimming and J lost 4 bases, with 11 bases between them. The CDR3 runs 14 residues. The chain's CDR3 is CASSIAGRIYEQYF. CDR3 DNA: TGTGCCAGTAGTATAGCGGGGAGAATATACGAGCAGTACTTC.

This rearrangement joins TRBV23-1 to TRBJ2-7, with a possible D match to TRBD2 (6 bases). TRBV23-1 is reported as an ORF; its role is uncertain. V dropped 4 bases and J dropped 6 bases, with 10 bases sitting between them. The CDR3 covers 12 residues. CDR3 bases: TGCGCCAGCAGTCCCAGGAGGGGCGAGCAGTACTTC. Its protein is CASSPRRGEQYF.

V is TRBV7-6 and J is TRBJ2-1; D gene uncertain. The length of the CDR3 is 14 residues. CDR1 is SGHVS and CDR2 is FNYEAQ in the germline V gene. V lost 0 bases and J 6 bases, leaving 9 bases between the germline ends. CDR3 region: CASSLAGTANEQFF. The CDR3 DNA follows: TGTGCCAGCAGCTTAGCGGGTACTGCCAATGAGCAGTTCTTC.

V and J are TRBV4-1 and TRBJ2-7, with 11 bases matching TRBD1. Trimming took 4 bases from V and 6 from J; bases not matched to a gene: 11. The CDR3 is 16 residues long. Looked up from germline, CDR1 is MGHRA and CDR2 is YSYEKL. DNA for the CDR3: TGCGCCAGCAGCCTACGCGGGGACAGGGGGAGCGGCGAGCAGTACTTC. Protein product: CASSLRGDRGSGEQYF.

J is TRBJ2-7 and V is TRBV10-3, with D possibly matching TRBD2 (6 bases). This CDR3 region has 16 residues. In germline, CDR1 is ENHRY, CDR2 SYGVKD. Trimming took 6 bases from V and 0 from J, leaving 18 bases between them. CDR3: CAIRDAPGLVSYEQYF. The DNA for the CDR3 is TGTGCCATCAGAGACGCTCCGGGACTGGTCTCCTACGAGCAGTACTTC.

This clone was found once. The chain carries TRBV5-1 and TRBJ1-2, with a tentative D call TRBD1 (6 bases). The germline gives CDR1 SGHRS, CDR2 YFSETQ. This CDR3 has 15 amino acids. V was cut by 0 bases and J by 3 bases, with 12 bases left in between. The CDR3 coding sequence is TGCGCCAGCAGCTTGGTACAGGGTCGGGACTATGGCTACACCTTC. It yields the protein CASSLVQGRDYGYTF.

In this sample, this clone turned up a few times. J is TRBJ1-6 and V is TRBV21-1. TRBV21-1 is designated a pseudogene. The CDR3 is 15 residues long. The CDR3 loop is CASSLVGPPGSPLHF. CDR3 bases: TGTGCCAGCAGCTTAGTTGGCCCTCCGGGGTCACCCCTCCACTTT.